This TCR beta chain was observed in a study of blood T cell repertoires in COVID-19. Study background: Acute and convalescent COVID-19 samples came from the United States, Italy and Spain.

Repertoires were generated with immunoSEQ multiplex PCR, while TCRdb's copy carries only in-frame clones and drops some. The data contain over 130,000 clones, about 83% of them singletons. The CDR3 extends over 16 amino acids. The ends were cut back, 4 bases at V and 4 bases at J, with 18 bases in the middle. Germline V gives CDR1 SGDLS, CDR2 YYNGEE. This chain joins TRBV9 and TRBJ1-3, with D unresolved. The sequence derives from a man aged 50 or older with acute or convalescent COVID-19. Material: peripheral blood. CDR3 sequence: CASSLREGRQGNTIYF. CDR3 nucleotides: TGTGCCAGCAGCCTACGGGAAGGGAGGCAAGGAAACACCATATATTTT.